Following are 22 T cell receptor beta chains from one sample sequenced in a study of molecular identifiers for immune sequencing clone quantification. TCRdb re-derived calls from the PCR reads in MiXCR, one entry per CDR3 protein. The sample carries over 70,000 distinct CDR3 sequences, about 23% recorded once. Sequencing used naive CD8+ T cells from blood, with Jurkat cell RNA spiked in. Subset meaning: FACS-sorted CD8+CD4-CCR7+CD45RA+ naive T cells. The receptor source for this set is a human donor in good health. Some libraries in this study had Jurkat cell RNA spiked in.

This clonotype came up once. Given a much more abundant clone one base away, this may be a read error. The J gene is TRBJ2-3, the V gene TRBV4-1; no definite D call. The CDR3 spans 13 residues. Germline assignment: CDR1 MGHRA and CDR2 YSYEKL. CDR3 amino acids: CASSQTNTDTLYF. The CDR3 nucleotides are TGCGCCAGCAGCCAGACAAACACAGATACGCTGTATTTT.

This clonotype appeared many times. The chain recombines TRBV7-2 with TRBJ2-1; unclear D gene. Germline CDR1 and CDR2: SGHTA and FQGNSA. V was pared by 5 bases and J by 5 bases, with 7 bases between. The CDR3 covers 12 residues. This chain's CDR3 is CASSQLNNEQFF. The CDR3 DNA reads as TGTGCCAGCAGCCAACTAAACAATGAGCAGTTCTTC.

The chain carries TRBV13 and TRBJ1-2; no firm D call. Germline lookup yields CDR1 PRHDT and CDR2 FYEKMQ (reference sequence). V lost 10 bases to trimming and J lost 4 bases, with 16 bases between them. The CDR3 has 13 residues. The CDR3 loop reads CATAGADLYGYTF. In DNA form, the CDR3 reads TGTGCCACAGCGGGCGCGGATCTCTATGGCTACACCTTC.

This clonotype has a count of ten or more. The V and J genes are TRBV4-3 and TRBJ1-1, with unresolved D. Trimming removed 2 bases from V and 0 bases from J, with 13 bases in between. CDR3 length equals 16 residues. Germline V lookup: CDR1 LGHNA, CDR2 YSLEER. CDR3 DNA sequence: TGCGCCAGCAGCCAATATATACAGTCGCTGAACACTGAAGCTTTCTTT. Its translation is CASSQYIQSLNTEAFF.

The chain carries TRBV5-5 and TRBJ2-7; no reliable D call. From germline, CDR1 is SGHKS and CDR2 YYEKEE (reference sequence). Trimming stripped 4 bases from V and 3 bases from J, with 11 bases between. The CDR3 totals 13 residues. CDR3 sequence reads: CASSPERVYEQYF. DNA for the CDR3: TGTGCCAGCAGCCCCGAAAGAGTCTACGAGCAGTACTTC.

This clonotype was observed at least ten times. The genes are TRBV7-6 and TRBJ2-3; 7 bases align to TRBD1. The junction had 6 bases not matched to a gene; V was cut back by 7 bases and J by 5 bases. Germline lookup yields CDR1 SGHVS and CDR2 FNYEAQ. This CDR3 has 13 amino acids. The CDR3 nucleotides are TGTGCCAGCACCAGGGGGAAGAAAGATACGCAGTATTTT. Protein: CASTRGKKDTQYF.

This clonotype has a count of ten or more. The chain has TRBV27 and TRBJ2-7, with TRBD2 identical over 8 bases. The CDR3 consists of 11 residues. V lost 8 bases, J lost 3 bases, and 0 bases stayed unmatched. Germline V lookup: CDR1 MNHEY, CDR2 SMNVEV (reference sequence). The CDR3 protein is CASGTSYEQYF. The CDR3 nucleotides read TGTGCCAGCGGGACTAGCTACGAGCAGTACTTC.

This clonotype has at least ten counts. The rearrangement joins TRBV28 to TRBJ1-5, with TRBD1 matching 8 bases. V shed 7 bases and J 4 bases; nucleotides not matched to a gene: 6. The CDR3 is 14 residues long. CDR1 and CDR2 (germline): MDHEN, SYDVKM. The CDR3, as DNA: TGTGCCAGCATACAGACAGGGGTAAATCAGCCCCAGCATTTT. This encodes CASIQTGVNQPQHF.

About this clonotype itself: A read error may be the cause here, since a much bigger clone is one base away. The V gene is TRBV5-1, the J gene TRBJ2-7; the D gene is possibly TRBD1 (7 bases). The length of the CDR3 is 14 residues. With 7 bases removed from V and 4 bases from J, the gap between germline ends came to 18 bases. In germline, CDR1 is SGHRS, CDR2 YFSETQ. The CDR3 loop is CASHAGQITYEQYF. The DNA for the CDR3 is TGCGCCAGCCATGCGGGACAGATCACATACGAGCAGTACTTC.

This clonotype was observed many times. V gene TRBV12-3 or TRBV12-4 combines with J gene TRBJ2-3; a possible D gene is TRBD2 (6 bases). Trimming shortened V by 3 bases and J by 2 bases, and 15 bases separated the two germline ends. This CDR3 contains 16 residues. The CDR3 is CASSFFSGSYTDTQYF. CDR3 in DNA: TGTGCCAGCAGTTTCTTTAGCGGTTCTTACACAGATACGCAGTATTTT.

The V and J genes are TRBV7-9 and TRBJ1-1, with D unresolved. Germline CDR1 SEHNR, CDR2 FQNEAQ (reference sequence). The length of the CDR3 is 15 residues. V was clipped by 1 base and J by 5 bases, with 14 bases between them. Here the CDR3 reads CASSLVEWLTTEAFF. The CDR3 DNA reads as TGTGCCAGCAGCTTAGTTGAGTGGTTGACTACTGAAGCTTTCTTT.

The table lists this clonotype with a few counts. The chain links TRBV11-2 to TRBJ1-1; D unresolved. The CDR3 extends over 14 amino acids. The V gene's germline CDR1 is SGHAT and CDR2 FQNNGV. V was clipped by 8 bases and J by 4 bases, with 17 bases between them. For the CDR3, the DNA is TGTGCCAGCTTAGGTCTGAAGGGAGGCACTGAAGCTTTCTTT. This gives the protein CASLGLKGGTEAFF.

This sequence joins TRBV27 and TRBJ2-5; D may be TRBD2 (5 bases). The CDR3 covers 16 residues. The V gene lost 2 bases and the J gene lost 2 bases, with 15 bases spanning the gap. Per germline, CDR1 MNHEY and CDR2 SMNVEV (reference sequence). CDR3 nucleotides: TGTGCCAGCAGTTTACTTTACCGGGGTCGTCAAGAGACCCAGTACTTC. This gives the protein CASSLLYRGRQETQYF.

This clonotype was counted a few times. The chain has TRBV5-6 and TRBJ2-1; D ambiguous. The CDR3 has 12 amino acids. CDR1 is SGHDT, CDR2 YYEEEE, per germline. V lost 4 bases and J lost 4, with 6 bases in between. CDR3 amino acids: CASSRHYNEQFF. CDR3 nucleotide sequence: TGTGCCAGCAGCCGGCATTACAATGAGCAGTTCTTC.

A note on this clonotype: A read error may be the cause here, since a much bigger clone is one base away. The chain couples TRBV7-9 to TRBJ1-5, with D perhaps TRBD1 (5 bases). Germline V CDR1 and CDR2: SEHNR, FQNEAQ (reference sequence). CDR3 length equals 15 residues. Here the CDR3 reads CAGSLAGLGNQPQHF. In DNA, the CDR3 is TGTGCCGGCAGCTTAGCAGGGTTGGGGAATCAGCCCCAGCATTTT.

This clonotype has at least ten counts. The rearrangement links TRBV28 to TRBJ2-5; 9 bases map to TRBD1. Germline CDR1 MDHEN, CDR2 SYDVKM. With 3 bases clipped from V and 2 bases from J, the junction kept 10 bases outside the gene matches. This CDR3 is built from 17 residues. DNA of the CDR3: TGTGCCAGCAGTTTCATCGGCGGACAGGGGCGGCAAGAGACCCAGTACTTC. Amino acids: CASSFIGGQGRQETQYF.

Worth noting for this clonotype: One end of the junction fails to match germline, which may point to a read error. V and J are TRBV7-2 and TRBJ2-7; 12 nucleotides agree with TRBD2. Germline CDR1 SGHTA, CDR2 FQGNSA. This CDR3 is built from 15 residues. DNA of the CDR3: TGTGCCACCAGCAAGACTAGCGGGAGTATCTACGAGCAGTACTTC. Protein product: CATSKTSGSIYEQYF.

Note on this clonotype: Relative to the germline gene, one junction end is altered; a read error may explain this. The chain uses TRBV19 and TRBJ1-4; D is unclear. This CDR3 has 11 amino acids. Germline assignment: CDR1 LNHDA and CDR2 SQIVND (reference sequence). The CDR3: CASSENEKLLF. The CDR3 DNA reads TGTGCCAGTTCGGAAAATGAAAAACTGCTTTTT.

This clonotype was found a few times. The chain has TRBV6-1 and TRBJ2-5; a possible D gene is TRBD2 (5 bases). V was pared by 6 bases and J by 4 bases, with 24 bases between. CDR1 MNHNS and CDR2 SASEGT come from the germline V gene. The CDR3 runs to 17 residues. The DNA for the CDR3 is TGTGCCAGCAGCTCTTCTGTTTTGTGGGAGTTAGGAGAGACCCAGTACTTC. As protein: CASSSSVLWELGETQYF.

This clonotype was counted at least ten times. V and J are TRBV6-1 and TRBJ2-3; D remains ambiguous. Germline values: CDR1 MNHNS, CDR2 SASEGT. The CDR3 has 17 residues. V shed 0 bases and J shed 1 base, with 14 bases lying between them. The CDR3 DNA is TGTGCCAGCAGTGAAGCTTGGCCCGCCAGCGGCACAGATACGCAGTATTTT. It is translated as CASSEAWPASGTDTQYF.

This clonotype was seen ten or more times. This chain links TRBV6-6 with TRBJ2-6; D perhaps matches TRBD1 (7 bases). There are 19 residues in the CDR3. The V gene lost 7 bases and the J gene lost 0 bases, with 22 bases spanning the gap. The germline CDR1 and CDR2 sequences are MNHNY and SVGAGI (reference sequence). The CDR3 coding sequence is TGTGCCAGCACTCCCCGGAGGGGACAGCCGCACTCTGGGGCCAACGTCCTGACTTTC. Translating it yields CASTPRRGQPHSGANVLTF.

This chain joins TRBV6-2 or TRBV6-3 and TRBJ2-3; a possible D gene is TRBD1 (6 bases). This CDR3 is built from 16 residues. V was clipped by 2 bases and J by 0 bases, with 12 bases between them. CDR1 is MNHEY and CDR2 is SVGEGT in the germline V gene. CDR3 region: CASSYEAGDSTDTQYF. In nucleotides, the CDR3 is TGTGCCAGCAGTTACGAGGCAGGGGACAGCACAGATACGCAGTATTTT.